The next 8 T cell receptor beta chains were all read from a single sample in a study of blood T cell repertoires in COVID-19. The table came from immunoSEQ multiplex PCR; TCRdb's copy has only in-frame clones and leaves some out. Of roughly 100,000 clones in the sample, around 86% were seen once. Sequencing used peripheral blood. These receptors were taken from a man aged 50 to 60 with acute or convalescent COVID-19.

The genes are TRBV5-1 and TRBJ2-1, with TRBD2 matching 10 bases. CDR1 and CDR2 from the germline V gene are SGHRS and YFSETQ. V was pared by 5 bases and J by 5 bases, with 13 bases of the junction left unmatched. The CDR3 sequence is 17 residues long. The CDR3 region has the DNA TGCGCCAGCAGTCGGCCTAGCGGGAGAGGGTATCACAATGAGCAGTTCTTC. This gives the protein CASSRPSGRGYHNEQFF.

The chain joins TRBV7-2 to TRBJ2-1, with 8 bases that match TRBD2. The CDR3 totals 16 residues. The germline gives CDR1 SGHTA, CDR2 FQGNSA. V lost 6 bases and J lost 2; bases outside the gene matches: 9. Written as DNA, the CDR3 is TGTGCCAGCAGTCAATCAGGAGCGGGGGCCTACAATGAGCAGTTCTTC. Translation: CASSQSGAGAYNEQFF.

The V gene is TRBV2, the J gene TRBJ2-6; no reliable D call. CDR1 and CDR2 (germline): SNHLY, FYNNEI. The length of the CDR3 is 13 residues. The V end lost 7 bases, the J end lost 2 bases, and 6 bases lay between the germline ends. In DNA form, the CDR3 reads TGTGCCAGCACTTTTGCTGGGGCCAACGTCCTGACTTTC. Amino acid sequence: CASTFAGANVLTF.

This chain connects TRBV6-2 or TRBV6-3 to TRBJ2-5, with a weak D call TRBD2 (5 bases). The V gene lost 4 bases and the J gene lost 0 bases, with 15 bases spanning the gap. Germline assignment: CDR1 MNHEY and CDR2 SVGEGT. CDR3 length equals 16 residues. CDR3 region: CASSSSQLVYQETQYF. In nucleotides, the CDR3 is TGTGCCAGCAGTTCCTCCCAACTAGTTTACCAAGAGACCCAGTACTTC.

This chain links TRBV2 with TRBJ2-2, with D hard to call. V lost 4 bases and J lost 2, with 5 bases in between. The germline V gene encodes CDR1 SNHLY and CDR2 FYNNEI. The CDR3 consists of 13 residues. CDR3 bases: TGTGCCAGCAGTGTATATAACACCGGGGAGCTGTTTTTT. Translating it yields CASSVYNTGELFF.

This chain joins TRBV7-8 and TRBJ2-5; 7 positions agree with TRBD1. The V gene end was trimmed by 5 bases and the J gene end by 0 bases; junction bases not matched to a gene: 3. The germline gives CDR1 SGHVS, CDR2 FQNEAQ. This CDR3 region has 14 residues. CDR3 region: CASSLDRDQETQYF. DNA for the CDR3: TGTGCCAGCAGCCTCGACAGGGACCAAGAGACCCAGTACTTC.

In its sample, this clone was seen a few times. The chain carries TRBV2 and TRBJ2-7, with TRBD1 identical over 9 bases. CDR3 size: 12 residues. Per germline, CDR1 SNHLY and CDR2 FYNNEI. V trimming: 7 bases; J trimming: 3 bases; junction bases outside the gene matches: 1. CDR3 sequence (DNA): TGTGCCAGCACGGGACAGGGCTACGAGCAGTACTTC. This sequence encodes CASTGQGYEQYF. Together with reference TRBV2 and TRBJ2-7, the CDR3 gives the full variable domain: EPEVTQTPSHQVTQMGQEVILRCVPISNHLYFYWYRQILGQKVEFLVSFYNNEISEKSEIFDDQFSVERPDGSNFTLKIRSTKLEDSAMYFCASTGQGYEQYFGPGTRLTVT.

The gene calls are TRBV4-1 and TRBJ2-4; 10 nucleotides align to TRBD1. CDR3 length: 17 amino acids. Trimming removed 1 base from V and 0 bases from J; junction bases left unmatched: 3. The germline CDR1 and CDR2 sequences are MGHRA and YSYEKL. As DNA, the CDR3 is TGCGCCAGCAGCCAAGGTGGGACAGGGGTAGCCAAAAACATTCAGTACTTC. Protein sequence: CASSQGGTGVAKNIQYF.